This T cell receptor beta chain was identified during a study of regulatory T cells in long-lasting Graves disease. Study-wide results and limits: Among samples with persistent disease, TRBV28, TRBJ1-2 and TRBJ2-5 were favored. Few sampled subjects may have lowered accuracy. The analysis examined peripheral blood only and excluded thyroid tissue. The persistent group shared 3,000 or so public clonotypes, more than the roughly 970 shared by new patients.

Sequencing libraries for TCR beta were prepared with iRepertoire HTBI primers and Arm-PCR of CDR3 regions. TCRdb re-called the multiplex PCR reads through MiXCR, storing one row per CDR3 protein. The sample consists of hundreds of thousands of distinct CDR3 sequences, less than 20% of them appearing once. Described time point: persistent/refractory GD, antithyroid drugs over 5 years with positive TRAb. The TCR library was made from RNA that had been extracted from PBMCs in TRIzol. V was pared by 2 bases and J by 5 bases, with 16 bases between. Germline CDR1 SGHRS, CDR2 YFSETQ. This CDR3 has 16 residues. As concerns this clonotype: Its antigen remains unidentified.

This TCR was sampled from a female donor with Graves disease. This chain links TRBV5-1 with TRBJ2-2, with D perhaps assigned TRBD1 or TRBD2 (5 bases each). The sequencing used peripheral blood mononuclear cells (PBMCs), collected when the disease was refractory, from a patient treated with antithyroid drugs. The DNA of the CDR3 is TGCGCCAGCAGCTTACCCCGAAGGGGAGAAACCGGGGAGCTGTTTTTT. It translates to CASSLPRRGETGELFF.